This T cell receptor beta chain was identified during a study of identical twins. TCRdb fed the 5' RACE reads into MiXCR, producing one record per CDR3 protein. The table lists 250,000 to 350,000 distinct CDR3 sequences, more than 8% of them singletons, with under 7.5% in the top ten. This clonotype was seen more than once but under ten times. The germline CDR1 and CDR2 sequences are MNHEY and SVGAGI. Trimming cost V 0 bases and J 5 bases, with 14 bases left between them. The CDR3 is made up of 16 amino acids. These data were also filed under a second study, of yellow fever vaccine responses in identical twins.

The receptor comes from a woman aged 18-29 years in good health. The chain is built from TRBV6-5 and TRBJ2-1; a weak D match, TRBD2 (5 bases). Sequenced input: CD8+ T cells sorted from blood. The CDR3 coding sequence is TGTGCCAGCAGTTACTCTACCCTAGCCCCTAACAATGAGCAGTTCTTC. The encoded protein is CASSYSTLAPNNEQFF.